The clone carrying this T cell receptor delta chain was observed a few times. Its antigen is unidentified. Sequences come from RNA converted to cDNA by reverse transcription. The CDR3 regions were amplified by multiplex PCR from V-gene primers to a constant-region primer. TCRdb fed the multiplex PCR reads to CATT. The table lists more than 50,000 delta-chain clones, approximately 15% of them singletons. After alphabeta T cell depletion, CD3+ Vdelta1+ Vdelta2- thymocytes were sorted. V was pared by 4 bases and J by 0 bases, with 22 bases of the junction left unmatched. CDR1 and CDR2 (germline): TSWWSYY, QGS. The CDR3 is made up of 21 amino acids. The record originates from a study of Vδ1+ human thymocytes. Study-level findings and limits: Highly polyclonal TRG and TRD repertoires with Gaussian CDR3 length distributions appeared in thymus.

The chain has TRDV1 and TRDJ1; 8 nucleotides line up with TRDD2. The source is a boy younger than two who had congenital heart surgery. Material for sequencing was Vdelta1+ gamma-delta thymocytes from the thymus. The subset: FACS-sorted CD3+ TCRalphabeta- TCRVdelta1+ TCRVdelta2- thymocytes. CDR3 nucleotide sequence: TGTGCTCTTGGGGGACTTCCTACAGGTCTGGGGAAGCCGGGGTACACCGATAAACTCATCTTT. It is translated as CALGGLPTGLGKPGYTDKLIF.